Below, 13 T cell receptor beta chains from the same sample are listed, as sequenced in a study of tumor-infiltrating lymphocytes in oesophageal squamous cell carcinoma. MiXCR was run by TCRdb on the PCR reads, yielding one entry per CDR3 protein. Of about 20,000 distinct CDR3 sequences in the sample, 35% to 50% were seen once. The sequenced sample consisted of normal esophageal tissue next to the tumor. The receptors originated from a male donor with esophageal squamous cell carcinoma.

The table lists this clonotype with a few counts. V usage is TRBV9 and J usage is TRBJ1-1; no clear D. Per germline, CDR1 SGDLS and CDR2 YYNGEE. CDR3 length: 14 amino acids. V lost 0 bases, J lost 7 bases, and 13 bases lay in between. CDR3 in DNA: TGTGCCAGCAGCGTAGCCCCCGTGCAAGGTGAAGCTTTCTTT. Translating it yields CASSVAPVQGEAFF.

V and J are TRBV6-6 and TRBJ2-3; D assignment may be TRBD1 or TRBD2 (5 bases each). The germline gives CDR1 MNHNY, CDR2 SVGAGI (reference sequence). Trimming removed 5 bases at V and 2 bases at J, with 11 bases between. This CDR3 is built from 14 residues. CDR3 region: CASSEGRDTDTQYF. The CDR3 DNA follows: TGTGCCAGCAGTGAGGGCAGGGACACAGATACGCAGTATTTT.

This clonotype ranks as medium-sized. This chain uses TRBV7-8 with TRBJ2-7; TRBD1 matches at 9 bases. The trim removed 0 bases at V and 1 base at J, leaving 13 bases unmatched. The germline V gene encodes CDR1 SGHVS and CDR2 FQNEAQ. The CDR3 consists of 19 residues. The CDR3 sequence: CASSLAAGQGIAWSYEQYF. The CDR3 bases are TGTGCCAGCAGCTTAGCCGCGGGACAGGGAATTGCGTGGTCCTACGAGCAGTACTTC. Complete variable domain (other parts from reference TRBV7-8 and TRBJ2-7): GAGVSQSPRYKVAKRGQDVALRCDPISGHVSLFWYQQALGQGPEFLTYFQNEAQLDKSGLPSDRFFAERPEGSVSTLKIQRTQQEDSAVYLCASSLAAGQGIAWSYEQYFGPGTRLTVT.

The rearrangement uses TRBV10-1 and TRBJ2-3; D is unclear. The CDR3 is 13 amino acids. V was clipped by 6 bases and J by 3 bases, with 10 bases between them. The germline V gene encodes CDR1 WNHNN and CDR2 SYGVQD (reference sequence). The CDR3 region has the DNA TGCGCCAGCAGAGACTCGAGAACAGATACGCAGTATTTT. Amino acid sequence: CASRDSRTDTQYF.

This clonotype was counted a few times. A much more abundant neighbour one base away suggests this may be a read error. The rearrangement links TRBV6-1 to TRBJ2-4; D ambiguous. The J call is uncertain, as TRBJ2-1 better fits the DNA end. The CDR3 is 12 residues long. Germline V CDR1 and CDR2: MNHNS, SASEGT. CDR3 DNA: TGTGCCAGCAGTGACTTCCGCTACGAGCAGTTCTTC. Residues: CASSDFRYEQFF.

The chain uses TRBV7-2 and TRBJ2-5; the match to TRBD1 covers 7 bases. The J call is doubtful: the DNA matches TRBJ2-7 better. Germline loops: CDR1 SGHTA, CDR2 FQGNSA. The CDR3 has 14 residues. CDR3 region: CASSSGQVSYEQYF. The CDR3 DNA sequence: TGTGCCAGCAGCTCCGGACAGGTCTCCTACGAGCAGTACTTC.

In its sample, this clonotype was seen many times. The rearrangement joins TRBV28 to TRBJ2-7; 10 nucleotides agree with TRBD1. V was clipped by 1 base and J by 6 bases; unmatched bases: 3. The CDR3 is 14 residues long. Germline CDR1 is MDHEN and CDR2 is SYDVKM. This CDR3 is CASSLSGTGAEQYF. CDR3 in DNA: TGTGCCAGCAGTTTATCCGGGACAGGGGCCGAGCAGTACTTC. The full variable domain, in which reference TRBV28 and TRBJ2-7 provide the parts outside the CDR3, is DVKVTQSSRYLVKRTGEKVFLECVQDMDHENMFWYRQDPGLGLRLIYFSYDVKMKEKGDIPEGYSVSREKKERFSLILESASTNQTSMYLCASSLSGTGAEQYFGPGTRLTVT.

This clonotype was seen ten or more times. V is TRBV25-1 and J is TRBJ2-3; TRBD2 aligns across 8 bases. Germline V CDR1 and CDR2: MGHDK, SYGVNS. J was trimmed by 4 bases and V by 6 bases; bases with no gene match: 9. There are 15 residues in the CDR3. CDR3 DNA: TGTGCCAGCAGACCCGCAAGCGGGAGTTCAGATACGCAGTATTTT. Translated, it gives CASRPASGSSDTQYF.

Turning to this clonotype: No conserved phenylalanine or tryptophan is present at the end of the CDR3, so a read error is the likely explanation. The DNA is left out, because the CDR3 cannot be placed on it with certainty; the CDR3 is given as TCRdb lists it. The V and J genes are TRBV7-2 and TRBJ2-7; the listed D gene, TRBD1, was not tested against the DNA. Germline assignment: CDR1 SGHTA and CDR2 FQGNSA. Both ends counted, the CDR3 spans 16 residues. The CDR3 protein is CASSPLSVVYGYTFGS.

As regards this clonotype: In this CDR3 the conserved last residue, phenylalanine or tryptophan, is missing, so a read error is likely. The chain is built from TRBV5-1 and TRBJ2-7; TRBD1 matches at 7 bases. This CDR3 is 15 amino acids long. CDR1 is SGHRS, CDR2 YFSETQ, per germline. V lost 2 bases and J lost 9; bases outside the gene matches: 14. This CDR3 is CASSLSGTDTDTQYL. The DNA for the CDR3 is TGCGCCAGCAGCTTATCCGGGACAGACACAGATACGCAGTACTTA.

This clonotype was seen many times. The chain joins TRBV19 to TRBJ2-5; D remains unclear. The end of the DNA is better explained by TRBJ2-7, so the J call may be wrong. CDR3 length: 17 amino acids. Germline V gene data show CDR1 as LNHDA and CDR2 as SQIVND (reference sequence). The CDR3 here is CASSISGSRVEGYEQYF. CDR3 DNA: TGTGCCAGTAGTATCTCCGGGTCAAGGGTGGAAGGCTACGAGCAGTACTTC.

A few counts support this clonotype. This chain links TRBV7-2 with TRBJ2-6, with a tentative D call TRBD1 (6 bases). This CDR3 region has 16 residues. V lost 5 bases to trimming and J lost 2 bases, with 13 bases between them. CDR1 and CDR2 from the germline V gene are SGHTA and FQGNSA. The CDR3 is CASSTYRVTGANVLTF. CDR3 sequence (DNA): TGTGCCAGCAGCACATACAGGGTAACTGGGGCCAACGTCCTGACTTTC.

About this clonotype itself: A much larger clone is a single base away; this may be a read error. The rearrangement uses TRBV19 and TRBJ2-1; D is perhaps TRBD1 (5 bases). The J call is in doubt because the DNA end fits TRBJ2-7 better. This CDR3 is 15 amino acids long. The germline V gene has CDR1 LNHDA and CDR2 SQIVND (reference sequence). CDR3 in amino acids: CASSVDSLLYNEQYF. CDR3 coding DNA: TGTGCCAGTAGTGTCGACAGCCTACTCTACAATGAGCAGTACTTC.